Sequencing of this T cell receptor (beta chain) was carried out in a study of blood T cell repertoires in COVID-19. Overall study context: In each case, the material was cDNA or gDNA derived from T cells, B-cell-depleted T cells, or PBMCs.

Repertoires were generated with immunoSEQ multiplex PCR, while TCRdb's copy carries only in-frame clones and drops some. The sample lists more than 300,000 clones; 88% were seen once. V lost 3 bases, J lost 0 bases, and 9 bases lay in between. The CDR3 loop spans 14 amino acids. CDR1 is MDHEN and CDR2 is SYDVKM in the germline V gene. Material: PBMCs or T cells enriched from blood (not recorded which). The origin of this receptor is a young woman who had recovered from COVID-19. J is TRBJ2-7 and V is TRBV28; D gene uncertain. This chain's CDR3 is CASSLRKSSYEQYF. The CDR3 nucleotides are TGTGCCAGCAGTTTGAGGAAAAGCTCCTACGAGCAGTACTTC.